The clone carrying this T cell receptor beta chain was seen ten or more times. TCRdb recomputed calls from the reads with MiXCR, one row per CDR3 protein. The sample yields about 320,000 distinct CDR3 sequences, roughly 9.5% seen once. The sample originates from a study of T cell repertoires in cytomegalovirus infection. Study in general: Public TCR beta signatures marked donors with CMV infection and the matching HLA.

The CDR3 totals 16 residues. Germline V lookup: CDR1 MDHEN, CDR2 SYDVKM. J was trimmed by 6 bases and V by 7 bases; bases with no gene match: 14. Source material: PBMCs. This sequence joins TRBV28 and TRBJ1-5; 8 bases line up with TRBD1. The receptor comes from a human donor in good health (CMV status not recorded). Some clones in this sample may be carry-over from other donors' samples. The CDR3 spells CASNGPGQALSQPQHF. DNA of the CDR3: TGTGCCAGCAACGGCCCGGGACAGGCATTAAGTCAGCCCCAGCATTTT.